Detailed here is one TCR beta chain. What it recognizes is unknown. This sample was included in a study of T cell responses to AZD1222 COVID-19 vaccine. Study results and caveats: Clonal diversity may have been underestimated in mostly white British donors.

V dropped 7 bases and J dropped 8 bases, with 15 bases sitting between them. This CDR3 has 13 residues. Profiling relied on immunoSEQ multiplex PCR, and the TCRdb table lists in-frame clones only, not all of them. This sample carries approximately 150,000 clones, over 85% of them seen once, and the ten largest clones take 2.6%. The material sequenced was peripheral blood, taken on day 0 of AZD1222 vaccination. This chain joins TRBV12-3 or TRBV12-4 and TRBJ1-5; unclear D gene. This sequence was found in an adult in good health. CDR3 in amino acids: CASTRLMWEPQHF. The CDR3 DNA follows: TGTGCCAGCACTCGACTTATGTGGGAGCCCCAGCATTTT.